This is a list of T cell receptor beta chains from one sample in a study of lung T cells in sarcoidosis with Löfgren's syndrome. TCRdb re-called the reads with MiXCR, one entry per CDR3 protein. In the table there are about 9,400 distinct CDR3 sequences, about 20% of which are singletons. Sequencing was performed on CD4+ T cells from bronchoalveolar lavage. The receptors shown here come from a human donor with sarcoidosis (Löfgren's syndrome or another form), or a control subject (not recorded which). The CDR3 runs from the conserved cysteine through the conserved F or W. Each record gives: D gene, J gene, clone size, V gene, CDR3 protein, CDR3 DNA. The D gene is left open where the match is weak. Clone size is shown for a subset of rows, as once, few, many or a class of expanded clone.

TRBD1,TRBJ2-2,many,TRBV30,CACRQGGAGELFF,TGTGCCTGTCGACAGGGTGGGGCCGGGGAGCTGTTTTTT
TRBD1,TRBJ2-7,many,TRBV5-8,CASRHGPGQGAHEQYF,TGTGCCAGCAGACACGGACCGGGACAGGGGGCTCATGAGCAGTACTTC
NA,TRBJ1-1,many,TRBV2,CASPGVLGMNTEAFF,TGTGCCAGCCCCGGGGTCCTAGGCATGAACACTGAAGCTTTCTTT
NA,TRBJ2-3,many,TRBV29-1,CSVASPLGSTDTQYF,TGCAGCGTTGCCTCTCCTTTGGGGTCCACAGATACGCAGTATTTT
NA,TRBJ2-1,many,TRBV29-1,CSIVGGAEQFF,TGCAGCATCGTTGGCGGGGCTGAGCAGTTCTTC
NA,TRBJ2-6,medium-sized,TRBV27,CASSLSSGANVLTF,TGTGCCAGCAGCCTTAGCTCTGGGGCCAACGTCCTGACTTTC
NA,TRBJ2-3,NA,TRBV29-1,CSVEPRGRSTDTQYF,TGCAGCGTTGAGCCCCGGGGACGTAGCACAGATACGCAGTATTTT
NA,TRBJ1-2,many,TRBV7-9,CASSLEAGRGYTF,TGTGCCAGCAGCTTAGAGGCAGGGAGAGGCTACACCTTC
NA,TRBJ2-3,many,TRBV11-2,CASLGTRPGGTDTQYF,TGTGCCAGCCTGGGGACCCGGCCGGGGGGCACAGATACGCAGTATTTT
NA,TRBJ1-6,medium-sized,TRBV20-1,CSARGPANSPLHF,TGCAGTGCTAGAGGCCCGGCTAATTCACCCCTCCACTTT